Here is one T cell receptor (beta chain) with its context. This sample is drawn from a study of cytomegalovirus exposure and HLA in healthy donors. This PCR relied on a set of 60 Vbeta primers and 13 Jbeta primers. The method was immunoSEQ multiplex PCR; TCRdb's version includes in-frame clones alone and lacks a portion of them. The data contain under 200,000 clones, roughly 85% of them seen just once; the ten biggest clones take up approximately 1.6%. Germline loops: CDR1 MNHNS, CDR2 SASEGT. The CDR3 has 17 amino acids. The V and J ends lost 2 bases and 2 bases respectively, with 16 bases between them.

The specimen was PBMCs. This clonotype was obtained from a male donor in good health and CMV-seronegative. The V call is TRBV6-1, the J call TRBJ1-5; possibly TRBD1 for D (5 bases). The CDR3 loop reads CASSEIRGRARNQPQHF. CDR3 coding DNA: TGTGCCAGCAGTGAAATTCGTGGCAGGGCTCGCAATCAGCCCCAGCATTTT.